Listed here are 27 T cell receptor beta chains from one sample, sequenced in a study of identical twins. MiXCR, run by TCRdb on the 5' RACE reads, gives a single entry per CDR3 protein. The sample includes approximately 350,000 distinct CDR3 sequences, over 9% of them seen just once. These data were also filed under a second study, of yellow fever vaccine responses in identical twins.

The sequenced sample consisted of CD8+ T cells sorted from blood. All receptors derive from a woman aged 18-29 years in good health.

This clonotype was picked up a small number of times. This chain uses TRBV4-1 with TRBJ2-5; TRBD2 aligns across 9 bases. CDR3 length equals 17 residues. The V and J ends lost 0 bases and 0 bases, in that order; junction bases with no gene match: 5. Germline V gene data show CDR1 as MGHRA and CDR2 as YSYEKL. Here the CDR3 reads CASSQELAGAYQETQYF. CDR3 nucleotide sequence: TGCGCCAGCAGCCAAGAATTAGCGGGGGCGTACCAAGAGACCCAGTACTTC.

The CDR3 loop reads CASSMGGGSEQFF. In nucleotides, the CDR3 is TGTGCCAGCAGCATGGGGGGGGGATCCGAGCAGTTCTTC. The V and J genes are TRBV12-3 or TRBV12-4 and TRBJ2-1, with TRBD2 matching over 7 bases. V lost 6 bases to trimming and J lost 10 bases; unmatched junction nucleotides: 9. The CDR3 is 13 amino acids.

This clonotype came up a few times. The chain couples TRBV20-1 to TRBJ2-7; TRBD2 aligns across 10 bases. Unmatched junction bases numbered 12, after V lost 0 bases and J lost 4 bases. The germline gives CDR1 DFQATT, CDR2 SNEGSKA (reference sequence). The CDR3 consists of 17 residues. This CDR3 reads CSARDPLAGVIAYEQYF. CDR3 nucleotide sequence: TGCAGTGCTAGAGATCCCCTAGCGGGAGTAATCGCGTACGAGCAGTACTTC.

This clonotype was detected a few times. J is TRBJ2-5 and V is TRBV20-1; unclear D gene. The V end was cut by 3 bases, the J end by 1 base, with 9 bases between. Germline CDR1 and CDR2: DFQATT and SNEGSKA (reference sequence). CDR3 length: 13 residues. Here the CDR3 DNA reads TGCAGTGCTAGGATGGGATCCCAAGAGACCCAGTACTTC. This codes for CSARMGSQETQYF.

This clonotype was counted many times. The chain carries TRBV20-1 and TRBJ1-1; no definite D call. The CDR3 runs to 10 residues. Trimming pared 1 base from V and 5 bases from J, leaving 2 bases between. Per the germline V gene, CDR1 is DFQATT and CDR2 is SNEGSKA (reference sequence). CDR3 nucleotides: TGCAGTGCTAGAGTTACTGAAGCTTTCTTT. Translation: CSARVTEAFF.

The rearrangement links TRBV20-1 to TRBJ1-5; 8 bases line up with TRBD1. V was pared by 3 bases and J by 6 bases, with 7 bases of the junction left unmatched. The germline gives CDR1 DFQATT, CDR2 SNEGSKA (reference sequence). This CDR3 is built from 14 residues. CDR3 bases: TGCAGTGCTAGGGACAGGGCGTCTAGTCAGCCCCAGCATTTT. Amino acid sequence: CSARDRASSQPQHF.

This clonotype has just a few counts. V and J are TRBV7-9 and TRBJ2-7; D is undetermined. Germline lookup yields CDR1 SEHNR and CDR2 FQNEAQ (reference sequence). There are 15 residues in the CDR3. V lost 1 base and J lost 2, with 12 bases in between. The chain's CDR3 is CASSLERSGAYEQYV. In DNA, the CDR3 is TGTGCCAGCAGCTTAGAGAGGAGTGGTGCCTACGAGCAGTACGTC.

This clonotype was detected a few times. This rearrangement joins TRBV7-2 to TRBJ2-7; no firm D call. The V and J ends lost 5 bases and 0 bases respectively, with 8 bases between them. Germline V gene sequence: CDR1 SGHTA, CDR2 FQGNSA. The CDR3 covers 13 residues. In DNA, the CDR3 is TGTGCCAGCAGCCTAGGGCCCTCCTACGAGCAGTACGTC. Amino acid sequence: CASSLGPSYEQYV.

Only a few counts were recorded for this clonotype. The CDR3 reads CATRETAYYTGELFF. DNA for the CDR3: TGCGCCACCAGGGAGACAGCGTACTACACCGGGGAGCTGTTTTTT. This chain joins TRBV5-1 and TRBJ2-2; D is perhaps TRBD1 or TRBD2 (5 bases each). The CDR3 is 15 residues long. From germline, CDR1 is SGHRS and CDR2 YFSETQ. Trimming removed 9 bases from V and 3 bases from J, with 18 bases in between.

The chain links TRBV28 to TRBJ2-7; D not resolved. CDR3 length: 18 residues. V lost 6 bases to trimming and J lost 3 bases, with 27 bases between them. Germline V gene lookup returns CDR1 MDHEN and CDR2 SYDVKM. The CDR3 sequence is CASSLGPNPKKYNYEQYF. The CDR3, as DNA: TGTGCCAGCAGCCTCGGACCAAACCCCAAAAAATACAACTACGAGCAGTACTTC.

The rearrangement joins TRBV11-2 to TRBJ1-4; no clear D gene. This CDR3 contains 15 residues. Germline V gene data show CDR1 as SGHAT and CDR2 as FQNNGV. V dropped 1 base and J dropped 7 bases, with 13 bases sitting between them. For the CDR3, the DNA is TGTGCCAGCAGCTTAGCTACCCATTTAGGTGAAAAACTGTTTTTT. It translates to CASSLATHLGEKLFF.

The gene calls are TRBV12-3 or TRBV12-4 and TRBJ1-1; D is possibly TRBD1 (5 bases). The CDR3 has 13 residues. Trimming removed 4 bases from V and 6 bases from J, with 12 bases in between. Here the CDR3 DNA reads TGTGCCAGCAGTTCTATGGGGGGGGCTGAAGCTTTCTTT. Amino acids: CASSSMGGAEAFF.

The chain joins TRBV7-9 to TRBJ2-7; the match to TRBD1 covers 10 bases. V dropped 5 bases and J dropped 4; count of bases not matched to a gene: 23. CDR3 size: 20 residues. The V gene's germline CDR1 is SEHNR and CDR2 FQNEAQ (reference sequence). The CDR3 DNA reads as TGTGCCAGCAGCATCCATGTTTCGTTTGGGGGACAGGGGAATTTATACGAGCAGTACTTC. The encoded protein is CASSIHVSFGGQGNLYEQYF.

Many counts were recorded for this clonotype. The V call is TRBV6-2 or TRBV6-3, the J call TRBJ2-7; 9 bases agree with TRBD1. CDR1 is MNHEY and CDR2 is SVGEGT in the germline V gene. V lost 2 bases and J lost 6; bases outside the gene matches: 2. This CDR3 spans 13 amino acids. CDR3 bases: TGTGCCAGCAGTTACGGGACAGGGCTCGAGCAGTACTTC. It is translated as CASSYGTGLEQYF.

This sequence joins TRBV12-3 or TRBV12-4 and TRBJ2-1; 10 bases align to TRBD2. The CDR3 is 18 residues long. The V and J ends lost 11 bases and 3 bases, in that order; junction bases with no gene match: 19. Here the CDR3 DNA reads TGTGCCCTCAGTTTGAGTACCACTAGCGGGGTTGTCTACAATGAGCAGTTCTTC. Residues: CALSLSTTSGVVYNEQFF.

In this sample, this clonotype turned up a few times. The chain carries TRBV10-3 and TRBJ2-7, with 9 bases that match TRBD1. The germline V gene has CDR1 ENHRY and CDR2 SYGVKD. The CDR3 is 15 residues long. V lost 0 bases, J lost 5 bases, and 5 bases stayed unmatched. The CDR3 reads CAISESNRGPDEQYF. The CDR3 region has the DNA TGTGCCATCAGTGAGTCGAACAGGGGGCCGGACGAGCAGTACTTC.

This clonotype was detected many times. The chain has TRBV6-5 and TRBJ2-7; perhaps TRBD2 as D (6 bases). The CDR3 loop spans 15 amino acids. The V gene's germline CDR1 is MNHEY and CDR2 SVGAGI. The V end lost 3 bases, the J end lost 5 bases, and 17 bases lay between the germline ends. Here the CDR3 reads CASSYSGGVHDEQYF. In DNA form, the CDR3 reads TGTGCCAGCAGTTATTCCGGCGGGGTTCACGACGAGCAGTACTTC.

The gene calls are TRBV12-3 or TRBV12-4 and TRBJ1-1, with D uncertain. Deletions cut 3 bases from V and 6 bases from J, with 11 bases between. This CDR3 comprises 13 residues. The chain's CDR3 is CASSFGGGAEAFF. The CDR3 nucleotides are TGTGCCAGCAGTTTCGGTGGTGGGGCTGAAGCTTTCTTT.

The rearrangement links TRBV7-7 to TRBJ2-2; TRBD1 agrees at 7 bases. The CDR3 consists of 17 residues. V trimming: 4 bases; J trimming: 0 bases; junction bases outside the gene matches: 8. Germline V CDR1 and CDR2: SSHAT, FNYEAQ (reference sequence). The CDR3 bases are TGTGCCAGCAGCTCCGACGCCGGGACAGCGAACACCGGGGAGCTGTTTTTT. It codes for CASSSDAGTANTGELFF.

This chain joins TRBV6-5 and TRBJ2-1; 8 nucleotides match TRBD2. The trim removed 2 bases at V and 8 bases at J, leaving 5 bases unmatched. Germline V gene data show CDR1 as MNHEY and CDR2 as SVGAGI. The CDR3 runs to 14 residues. The CDR3 loop is CASSYVGGGYEQFF. The CDR3 DNA follows: TGTGCCAGCAGTTACGTAGGCGGGGGGTATGAGCAGTTCTTC.

This clonotype was seen more than once but under ten times. J is TRBJ2-3 and V is TRBV4-2, with D unclear. The CDR3 totals 14 residues. The ends were cut back, 0 bases at V and 5 bases at J, with 9 bases in the middle. The germline CDR1 and CDR2 sequences are LGHNA and YNFKEQ. The CDR3 region is CASSQEFGQDTQYF. The CDR3 DNA reads as TGTGCCAGCAGCCAAGAATTCGGTCAAGATACGCAGTATTTT.

The chain carries TRBV27 and TRBJ2-5, with 13 positions matching TRBD2. CDR1 and CDR2 from the germline V gene are MNHEY and SMNVEV (reference sequence). CDR3 length: 17 residues. The junction had 7 bases not matched to a gene; V was cut back by 4 bases and J by 2 bases. The CDR3: CASSYVLAGGRQETQYF. CDR3 DNA: TGTGCCAGCAGTTATGTACTAGCGGGGGGGCGGCAAGAGACCCAGTACTTC.

This sequence joins TRBV10-2 and TRBJ2-7; a possible D gene is TRBD2 (5 bases). Germline assignment: CDR1 WSHSY and CDR2 SAAADI. There are 13 residues in the CDR3. V was clipped by 10 bases and J by 1 base, with 14 bases between them. CDR3 in amino acids: CATLGWESYEQYF. The CDR3 DNA follows: TGCGCCACACTAGGATGGGAATCCTACGAGCAGTACTTC.

This clonotype has only a few counts. The chain has TRBV6-1 and TRBJ2-2; D remains unclear. Between the trimmed V and J ends, which lost 5 bases and 0 bases, there was a span of 7 bases. CDR3 length equals 14 residues. Germline V gene lookup returns CDR1 MNHNS and CDR2 SASEGT. The CDR3, as DNA: TGTGCCAGCAGTAGGCAGACGAACACCGGGGAGCTGTTTTTT. Translation: CASSRQTNTGELFF.

This chain links TRBV24-1 with TRBJ2-3; D ambiguous. V lost 4 bases to trimming and J lost 4 bases, with 5 bases between them. This CDR3 contains 12 residues. Germline V gene data show CDR1 as KGHDR and CDR2 as SFDVKD. The CDR3 here is CATSDFPDTQYF. CDR3 nucleotide sequence: TGTGCCACCAGTGACTTCCCAGATACGCAGTATTTT.

This clonotype was recorded a few times. The chain joins TRBV29-1 to TRBJ2-1, with 12 positions matching TRBD2. The CDR3 sequence is 13 residues long. The trim removed 7 bases at V and 12 bases at J, leaving 10 bases unmatched. Germline loops: CDR1 SQVTM, CDR2 ANQGSEA. CDR3 sequence: CSALAGGFHAQFF. The CDR3 bases are TGCAGCGCACTAGCGGGAGGTTTTCATGCGCAGTTCTTC.

The gene calls are TRBV7-9 and TRBJ2-5; a weak D match, TRBD1 (6 bases). Germline V CDR1 and CDR2: SEHNR, FQNEAQ (reference sequence). The CDR3 sequence is 16 residues long. Trimming took 5 bases from V and 1 from J, leaving 17 bases between them. CDR3 sequence: CASSRRDTVTQETQYF. In DNA, the CDR3 is TGTGCCAGCAGCCGCCGGGACACCGTAACCCAAGAGACCCAGTACTTC.